These T cell receptor beta chains were read from a single sample in a study of beta chain features in type 1 diabetes. The method was immunoSEQ multiplex PCR; TCRdb's version includes in-frame clones alone and lacks a portion of them. The profile covers 150,000 or so clones, with about 63% appearing a single time and about 0.081% taken by the ten largest. Material for sequencing was naive CD4+ T cells from blood. The receptor source for this set is a man aged 30-40 years with type 1 diabetes. CDR3s include the opening cysteine and the closing phenylalanine or tryptophan. A D gene is named only where the DNA matches it firmly. Only part of the rows carry a size: once, few, many, or a class if the clone is expanded.

j_gene | abundance | v_gene | d_gene | CDR3aa | CDR3nt
TRBJ1-2 | . | TRBV29-1 | . | CSVSGVAASDYGYTF | TGCAGCGTTTCGGGGGTCGCGGCCAGCGACTATGGCTACACCTTC
TRBJ2-1 | . | TRBV15 | TRBD1 | CATSRSGTANEQFF | TGTGCCACCAGCAGAAGTGGGACAGCCAATGAGCAGTTCTTC
TRBJ2-3 | . | TRBV29-1 | . | CSVKRDTQYF | TGCAGCGTTAAGAGGGATACGCAGTATTTT
TRBJ2-5 | . | TRBV13 | . | CASSLKKTVQETQYF | TGTGCCAGCAGCTTAAAAAAGACAGTACAAGAGACCCAGTACTTC
TRBJ2-5 | . | TRBV29-1 | . | CSVDGIGAETQYF | TGCAGCGTTGACGGCATAGGGGCAGAGACCCAGTACTTC
TRBJ1-5 | . | TRBV7-9 | . | CASSAGGNQPQHF | TGTGCCAGCAGCGCAGGGGGCAATCAGCCCCAGCATTTT
TRBJ2-3 | . | TRBV28 | . | CASSPHTDTQYF | TGTGCCAGCAGTCCCCACACAGATACGCAGTATTTT
TRBJ2-3 | . | TRBV13 | TRBD1 | CASSKGQGYTDTQYF | TGTGCCAGCAGCAAAGGACAGGGCTACACAGATACGCAGTATTTT
TRBJ1-4 | . | TRBV6-6 | . | CASTQPTTNEKLFF | TGTGCCAGCACACAACCCACAACTAATGAAAAACTGTTTTTT
TRBJ2-7 | . | TRBV7-2 | . | CASSLEGRPSYEQYF | TGTGCCAGCAGCTTAGAGGGCAGGCCATCCTACGAGCAGTACTTC
TRBJ1-3 | . | TRBV30 | . | CAWNTGNGNTIYF | TGTGCCTGGAATACAGGGAACGGAAACACCATATATTTT
TRBJ1-2 | . | TRBV13 | TRBD1 | CASSRNRGQGYTF | TGTGCCAGCAGTCGCAACAGGGGGCAAGGCTACACCTTC
TRBJ2-5 | . | TRBV6-1 | TRBD1 | CASSDGQGQVDTRNQETQYF | TGTGCCAGCAGTGATGGACAGGGGCAGGTGGACACCCGAAACCAAGAGACCCAGTACTTC
TRBJ2-3 | few | TRBV23-1 | TRBD1 | CASSPGQGNTDTQYF | TGCGCCAGCAGTCCCGGACAGGGGAACACAGATACGCAGTATTTT
TRBJ2-1 | . | TRBV7-2 | . | CASSLRDNEQFF | TGTGCCAGCAGCTTACGAGACAATGAGCAGTTCTTC